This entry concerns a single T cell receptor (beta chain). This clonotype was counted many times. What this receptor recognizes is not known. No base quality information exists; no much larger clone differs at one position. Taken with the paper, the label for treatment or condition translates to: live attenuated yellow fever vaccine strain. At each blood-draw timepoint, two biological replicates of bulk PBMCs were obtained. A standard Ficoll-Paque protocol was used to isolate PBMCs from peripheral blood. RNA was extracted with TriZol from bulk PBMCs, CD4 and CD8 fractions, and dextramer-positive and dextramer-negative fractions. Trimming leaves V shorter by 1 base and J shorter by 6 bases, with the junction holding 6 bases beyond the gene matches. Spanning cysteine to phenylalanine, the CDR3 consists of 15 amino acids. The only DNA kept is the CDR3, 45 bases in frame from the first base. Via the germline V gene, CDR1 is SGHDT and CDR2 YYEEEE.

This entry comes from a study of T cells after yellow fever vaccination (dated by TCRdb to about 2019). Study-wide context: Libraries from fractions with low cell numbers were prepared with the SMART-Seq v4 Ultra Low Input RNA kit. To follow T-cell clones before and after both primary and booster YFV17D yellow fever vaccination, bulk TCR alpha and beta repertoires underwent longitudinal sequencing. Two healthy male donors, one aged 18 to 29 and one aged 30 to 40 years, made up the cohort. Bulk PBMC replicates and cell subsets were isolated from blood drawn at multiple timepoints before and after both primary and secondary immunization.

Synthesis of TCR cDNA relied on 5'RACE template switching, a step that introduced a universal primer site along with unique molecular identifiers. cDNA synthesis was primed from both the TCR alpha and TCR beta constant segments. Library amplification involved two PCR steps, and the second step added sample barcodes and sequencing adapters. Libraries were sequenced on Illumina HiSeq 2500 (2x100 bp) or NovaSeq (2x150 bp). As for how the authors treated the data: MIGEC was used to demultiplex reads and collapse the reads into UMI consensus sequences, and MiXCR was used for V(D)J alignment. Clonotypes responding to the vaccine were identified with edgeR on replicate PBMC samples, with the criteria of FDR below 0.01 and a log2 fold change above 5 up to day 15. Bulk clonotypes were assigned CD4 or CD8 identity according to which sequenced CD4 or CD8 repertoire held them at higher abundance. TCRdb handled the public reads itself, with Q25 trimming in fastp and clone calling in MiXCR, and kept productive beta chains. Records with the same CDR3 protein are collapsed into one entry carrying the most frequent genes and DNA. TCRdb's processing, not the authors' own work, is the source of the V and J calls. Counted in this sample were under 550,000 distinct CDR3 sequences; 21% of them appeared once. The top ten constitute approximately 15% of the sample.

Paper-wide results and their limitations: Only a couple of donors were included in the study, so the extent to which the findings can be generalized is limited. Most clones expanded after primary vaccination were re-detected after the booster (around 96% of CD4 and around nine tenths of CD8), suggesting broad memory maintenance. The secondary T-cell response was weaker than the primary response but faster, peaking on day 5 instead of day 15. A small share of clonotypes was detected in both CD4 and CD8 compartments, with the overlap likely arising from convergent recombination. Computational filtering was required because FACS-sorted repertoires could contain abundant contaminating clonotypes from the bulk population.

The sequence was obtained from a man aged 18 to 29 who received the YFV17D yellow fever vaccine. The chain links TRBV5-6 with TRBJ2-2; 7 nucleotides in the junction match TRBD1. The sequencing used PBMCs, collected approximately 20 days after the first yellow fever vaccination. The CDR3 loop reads CASSLPRGIPGELFF. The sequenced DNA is TGTGCCAGCAGCTTGCCCAGGGGGATCCCCGGGGAGCTGTTTTTT.